Following are 13 T cell receptor beta chains from one sample sequenced in a study of shared clonotypes between healthy human individuals. Repertoires were generated with immunoSEQ multiplex PCR, while TCRdb's copy carries only in-frame clones and drops some. The repertoire holds over 2 million clones, around 93% seen once, with about 0.41% in the top ten. What was sequenced was naive CD4+ T cells from PBMCs. As to subset: CD45RA+ positively selected. These receptors all come from a man younger than 35 in good health. Some clones in this sample may be carry-over from other donors' samples.

The genes are TRBV10-3 and TRBJ1-1; 7 nucleotides line up with TRBD1. V shed 4 bases and J 2 bases; nucleotides not matched to a gene: 7. The CDR3 is made up of 15 amino acids. The germline V gene encodes CDR1 ENHRY and CDR2 SYGVKD. CDR3 residues: CAISGSTGANTEAFF. DNA for the CDR3: TGTGCCATCAGTGGTTCTACAGGGGCAAACACTGAAGCTTTCTTT.

The gene calls are TRBV7-2 and TRBJ2-7; D unresolved. The CDR3 is made up of 14 amino acids. Trimming stripped 3 bases from V and 0 bases from J, with 9 bases between. Germline-derived CDR1 and CDR2 are SGHTA and FQGNSA. DNA for the CDR3: TGTGCCAGCAGCTTCGGACCAGGCTCCTACGAGCAGTACTTC. Protein sequence: CASSFGPGSYEQYF.

The rearrangement joins TRBV9 to TRBJ2-7, with 8 bases lining up with TRBD2. V shed 4 bases, J shed 4 bases, and the junction held 10 bases outside the gene matches. Germline V gene lookup returns CDR1 SGDLS and CDR2 YYNGEE. CDR3 length: 15 residues. CDR3 nucleotides: TGTGCCAGCAGCCCCGGTGGCGGGAGGAGTTACGAGCAGTACTTC. This gives the protein CASSPGGGRSYEQYF.

A few counts support this clone. The chain uses TRBV30 and TRBJ1-5; D is possibly TRBD1 (5 bases). The CDR3 sequence is 16 residues long. Trimming stripped 2 bases from V and 1 base from J, with 15 bases between. CDR1 and CDR2 (germline): GTSNPN, SVGIG (reference sequence). CDR3 amino acids: CAWSPPPGVSNQPQHF. The CDR3 nucleotides are TGTGCCTGGAGTCCCCCCCCGGGGGTGAGCAATCAGCCCCAGCATTTT.

This rearrangement joins TRBV29-1 to TRBJ1-4; possibly TRBD1 for D (6 bases). The CDR3 consists of 13 residues. The V and J ends lost 7 bases and 3 bases respectively, with 12 bases between them. The germline gives CDR1 SQVTM, CDR2 ANQGSEA. The CDR3 reads CSGSGGPNEKLFF. Written as DNA, the CDR3 is TGCAGCGGGAGTGGGGGGCCTAATGAAAAACTGTTTTTT.

This CDR3 is CASSLGQGLGETQYF. The CDR3 DNA reads TGTGCCAGCAGCCTAGGTCAGGGACTAGGCGAGACCCAGTACTTC. V is TRBV7-2 and J is TRBJ2-5, with TRBD2 identical over 8 bases. Germline V gene lookup returns CDR1 SGHTA and CDR2 FQGNSA. J was trimmed by 5 bases and V by 5 bases; bases with no gene match: 10. This CDR3 has 15 residues.

The V call is TRBV7-9, the J call TRBJ1-2; D is undetermined. The CDR3 loop spans 15 amino acids. The germline CDR1 and CDR2 sequences are SEHNR and FQNEAQ (reference sequence). V was trimmed by 5 bases and J by 4 bases, leaving 17 bases between them. CDR3 protein: CASSPPSVLPYGYTF. The CDR3 DNA reads as TGTGCCAGCAGCCCCCCGAGTGTCCTCCCCTATGGCTACACCTTC.

Points on this clone: In the same sample, other DNA sequences code for this CDR3. The CDR3 DNA sequence: TGTGCCAGTAGCGACTGGACAGGGGGCACTGGCTACACCTTC. As protein: CASSDWTGGTGYTF. The chain is built from TRBV6-1 and TRBJ1-2, with 11 nucleotides matching TRBD1. V trimming: 9 bases; J trimming: 7 bases; junction bases outside the gene matches: 10. The CDR3 is 14 residues long. Germline assignment: CDR1 MNHNS and CDR2 SASEGT.

This clone was seen a handful of times. The J gene is TRBJ1-1, the V gene TRBV11-3; D unresolved. Per germline, CDR1 SGHNT and CDR2 YENEEA. The CDR3 runs to 13 residues. Deletions cut 2 bases from V and 1 base from J, with 5 bases between. The CDR3 DNA reads TGTGCCAGCAGCTTACGGGAGAACACTGAAGCTTTCTTT. Its protein product is CASSLRENTEAFF. Supplemented by reference TRBV11-3 and TRBJ1-1, the full variable domain reads EAGVVQSPRYKIIEKKQPVAFWCNPISGHNTLYWYLQNLGQGPELLIRYENEEAVDDSQLPKDRFSAERLKGVDSTLKIQPAELGDSAVYLCASSLRENTEAFFGQGTRLTVV.

The chain employs TRBV5-6 and TRBJ2-1, with D unclear. The CDR3 extends over 16 amino acids. V was clipped by 1 base and J by 0 bases, with 11 bases between them. CDR1 and CDR2 (germline): SGHDT, YYEEEE. The CDR3 nucleotides read TGTGCCAGCAGCTTGAGTTCCCTAAGCTCCTACAATGAGCAGTTCTTC. Translating it yields CASSLSSLSSYNEQFF.

The count of this clone is one. CDR3 bases: TGTGCCAGTACAATGGGCGGCCGGGAGGGCCGAAGCGTCATTCAGTACTTC. Amino acid sequence: CASTMGGREGRSVIQYF. V usage is TRBV19 and J usage is TRBJ2-4; 8 nucleotides agree with TRBD2. With V trimmed by 7 bases and J by 9 bases, 20 bases remained unmatched. The germline V gene encodes CDR1 LNHDA and CDR2 SQIVND (reference sequence). The CDR3 runs 17 residues. The complete variable domain, with remaining parts taken from reference TRBV19 and TRBJ2-4, reads DGGITQSPKYLFRKEGQNVTLSCEQNLNHDAMYWYRQDPGQGLRLIYYSQIVNDFQKGDIAEGYSVSREKKESFPLTVTSAQKNPTAFYLCASTMGGREGRSVIQYFGAGTRLSVL.

The gene calls are TRBV7-9 and TRBJ2-7; TRBD1 agrees at 7 bases. CDR1 is SEHNR, CDR2 FQNEAQ, per germline (reference sequence). V gave up 6 bases and J gave up 2 bases; unmatched junction bases: 7. The CDR3 has 14 residues. CDR3 bases: TGTGCCAGCAGGCAGACAGGGAACACCTACGAGCAGTACTTC. This gives the protein CASRQTGNTYEQYF.

The V call is TRBV9, the J call TRBJ1-5; no clear D gene. Germline V lookup: CDR1 SGDLS, CDR2 YYNGEE. Trimming took 0 bases from V and 2 from J, leaving 9 bases between them. The CDR3 loop spans 15 amino acids. The CDR3 nucleotides read TGTGCCAGCAGCGTAGGGCCTGAAGGCAATCAGCCCCAGCATTTT. As protein: CASSVGPEGNQPQHF.